The 23 T cell receptor beta chains below all came from one sample that was sequenced in a study of cytomegalovirus exposure and HLA in healthy donors. Measured with immunoSEQ multiplex PCR; TCRdb has only the in-frame clones, and not every one. The data contain 220,000 or so clones, 75% to 95% of them seen just once; the ten biggest clones take up 0.8% to 1.2%. Material: PBMCs. These receptors all stem from a woman between 18 and 30 years old in good health and CMV-seronegative.

The V and J genes are TRBV6-5 and TRBJ1-2; D possibly corresponds to TRBD1 (6 bases). Germline CDR1 reads MNHEY; CDR2 reads SVGAGI. Deletions cut 7 bases from V and 3 bases from J, with 18 bases between. The CDR3 has 15 amino acids. The CDR3 region is CASNTGRWRHYGYTF. The CDR3 DNA is TGTGCCAGCAATACAGGGAGATGGCGTCACTATGGCTACACCTTC.

On this clone: A read error may produce the germline difference seen at one junction end. The V gene is TRBV7-2, the J gene TRBJ1-4; tentative D call: TRBD1 (6 bases). The CDR3 loop spans 15 amino acids. Germline V lookup: CDR1 SGHTA, CDR2 FQGNSA. For the CDR3, the DNA is TGTGCCAGCAGCCAATCCGGGACAACTCATGAAAAACTGTTTTTT. Encoded protein: CASSQSGTTHEKLFF. The complete variable domain, with remaining parts taken from reference TRBV7-2 and TRBJ1-4, reads GAGVSQSPSNKVTEKGKDVELRCDPISGHTALYWYRQSLGQGLEFLIYFQGNSAPDKSGLPSDRFSAERTGGSVSTLTIQRTQQEDSAVYLCASSQSGTTHEKLFFGSGTQLSVL.

The count of this clone is one. The V call is TRBV30, the J call TRBJ1-5; D possibly corresponds to TRBD1 (6 bases). This CDR3 is built from 13 residues. Trimming took 4 bases from V and 3 from J, leaving 10 bases between them. Germline assignment: CDR1 GTSNPN and CDR2 SVGIG (reference sequence). CDR3 loop: CAWTHRDNQPQHF. The CDR3 coding sequence is TGTGCCTGGACCCACAGGGACAATCAGCCCCAGCATTTT.

This clone came up a few times. This sequence joins TRBV5-1 and TRBJ1-3, with D possibly matching TRBD1 (5 bases). V dropped 2 bases and J dropped 0 bases, with 9 bases sitting between them. The CDR3 loop spans 15 amino acids. The germline CDR1 and CDR2 sequences are SGHRS and YFSETQ. CDR3 DNA sequence: TGCGCCAGCAGCTTTGAAGGGGACTCTGGAAACACCATATATTTT. This codes for CASSFEGDSGNTIYF.

The chain is built from TRBV5-4 and TRBJ2-3; TRBD2 matches at 11 bases. The CDR3 is 15 amino acids. Germline V gives CDR1 SGHNT, CDR2 YYREEE (reference sequence). J was trimmed by 5 bases and V by 6 bases; bases with no gene match: 8. The CDR3, as DNA: TGTGCCAGCACCCTTAGCGGGAGGGCCCAAGATACGCAGTATTTT. Translating it yields CASTLSGRAQDTQYF. The full variable domain, rest sourced from reference TRBV5-4 and TRBJ2-3, is ETGVTQSPTHLIKTRGQQVTLRCSSQSGHNTVSWYQQALGQGPQFIFQYYREEENGRGNFPPRFSGLQFPNYSSELNVNALELDDSALYLCASTLSGRAQDTQYFGPGTRLTVL.

The chain joins TRBV2 to TRBJ1-2; D uncertain. The CDR3 sequence is 13 residues long. The germline gives CDR1 SNHLY, CDR2 FYNNEI. Deletions cut 7 bases from V and 4 bases from J, with 13 bases between. The CDR3 loop is CASNREGSYGYTF. Written as DNA, the CDR3 is TGTGCCAGCAACCGGGAAGGGTCCTATGGCTACACCTTC.

The chain has TRBV2 and TRBJ2-5; TRBD2 might be the D (5 bases). CDR3 size: 13 residues. Deletions cut 4 bases from V and 5 bases from J, with 11 bases between. Germline CDR1 is SNHLY and CDR2 is FYNNEI. CDR3 amino acids: CASSVISVETQYF. Here the CDR3 DNA reads TGTGCCAGCAGTGTAATTAGCGTGGAGACCCAGTACTTC. Supplemented by reference TRBV2 and TRBJ2-5, the full variable domain reads EPEVTQTPSHQVTQMGQEVILRCVPISNHLYFYWYRQILGQKVEFLVSFYNNEISEKSEIFDDQFSVERPDGSNFTLKIRSTKLEDSAMYFCASSVISVETQYFGPGTRLLVL.

This sequence joins TRBV5-1 and TRBJ1-6; perhaps TRBD1 as D (6 bases). The CDR3 runs 13 residues. Trimming left V 6 bases short and J 8 bases short, with 12 bases between. Germline values: CDR1 SGHRS, CDR2 YFSETQ. This CDR3 is CASTEDSHSPLHF. The CDR3 nucleotides read TGCGCCAGCACCGAGGACAGTCATTCACCCCTCCACTTT.

This clone was counted many times. This sequence joins TRBV11-2 and TRBJ2-3; D possibly corresponds to TRBD2 (7 bases). The CDR3 spans 14 residues. The V gene's germline CDR1 is SGHAT and CDR2 FQNNGV. Trimming removed 5 bases from V and 4 bases from J, with 13 bases in between. CDR3 region: CASSPTGGPDTQYF. The CDR3 DNA reads as TGTGCCAGCAGCCCGACCGGGGGGCCAGATACGCAGTATTTT.

Here the CDR3 reads CASSLQGPDTQYF. The CDR3 nucleotides read TGTGCCAGCAGCTTACAGGGGCCAGATACGCAGTATTTT. The rearrangement joins TRBV5-5 to TRBJ2-3, with TRBD1 matching 7 bases. V dropped 2 bases and J dropped 4; count of bases not matched to a gene: 1. CDR1 and CDR2 from the germline V gene are SGHKS and YYEKEE (reference sequence). The CDR3 consists of 13 residues.

The chain has TRBV7-9 and TRBJ2-7, with 7 bases that match TRBD1. This CDR3 has 15 amino acids. CDR1 is SEHNR and CDR2 is FQNEAQ in the germline V gene (reference sequence). V was pared by 5 bases and J by 2 bases, with 9 bases of the junction left unmatched. CDR3 DNA sequence: TGTGCCAGCAGCCCACCCGGGACAGCGACCTACGAGCAGTACTTC. Translated: CASSPPGTATYEQYF.

The J gene is TRBJ2-1, the V gene TRBV11-3; tentative D call: TRBD1 (6 bases). The germline V and J ends were trimmed by 5 bases and 6 bases, with 14 bases remaining between them. In germline, CDR1 is SGHNT, CDR2 YENEEA. This CDR3 spans 14 amino acids. CDR3 in amino acids: CASSTQDSANEQFF. The CDR3, as DNA: TGTGCCAGCAGCACACAGGACAGCGCCAATGAGCAGTTCTTC.

V is TRBV30 and J is TRBJ2-5; 10 nucleotides line up with TRBD2. The V gene's germline CDR1 is GTSNPN and CDR2 SVGIG (reference sequence). With V trimmed by 4 bases and J by 5 bases, 7 bases remained unmatched. CDR3 length: 14 amino acids. CDR3 nucleotide sequence: TGTGCCTGGACTAGCGGGAGAACTACCGAGACCCAGTACTTC. Translation gives CAWTSGRTTETQYF. The complete variable domain, with remaining parts taken from reference TRBV30 and TRBJ2-5, reads SQTIHQWPATLVQPVGSPLSLECTVEGTSNPNLYWYRQAAGRGLQLLFYSVGIGQISSEVPQNLSASRPQDRQFILSSKKLLLSDSGFYLCAWTSGRTTETQYFGPGTRLLVL.

The genes are TRBV30 and TRBJ2-7, with 11 bases identical to TRBD1. CDR1 and CDR2 from the germline V gene are GTSNPN and SVGIG (reference sequence). V shed 5 bases and J 4 bases; nucleotides not matched to a gene: 7. The CDR3 spans 14 residues. CDR3: CAWAPGQGVYEQYF. In DNA, the CDR3 is TGTGCCTGGGCTCCGGGACAGGGGGTTTACGAGCAGTACTTC.

The chain is built from TRBV2 and TRBJ1-1, with 9 nucleotides matching TRBD1. There are 16 residues in the CDR3. After removal of 6 bases from V and 3 bases from J, the junction contained 11 bases not matched to a gene. The germline CDR1 and CDR2 sequences are SNHLY and FYNNEI. This CDR3 is CASRGGTGNTDTEAFF. The DNA of the CDR3 is TGTGCCAGCAGGGGGGGGACAGGGAATACGGACACTGAAGCTTTCTTT. The complete variable domain, with remaining parts taken from reference TRBV2 and TRBJ1-1, reads EPEVTQTPSHQVTQMGQEVILRCVPISNHLYFYWYRQILGQKVEFLVSFYNNEISEKSEIFDDQFSVERPDGSNFTLKIRSTKLEDSAMYFCASRGGTGNTDTEAFFGQGTRLTVV.

The chain joins TRBV5-8 to TRBJ1-5; no clear D gene. CDR1 is SGHTS and CDR2 is YDEGEE in the germline V gene. CDR3 size: 12 residues. V was clipped by 0 bases and J by 9 bases, with 7 bases between them. The CDR3 sequence: CASSLVARPQHF. The CDR3 DNA reads TGTGCCAGCAGCTTGGTAGCCCGGCCCCAGCATTTT.

This clone was picked up one time. This chain links TRBV29-1 with TRBJ2-3, with D perhaps matching TRBD2 (6 bases). Germline lookup yields CDR1 SQVTM and CDR2 ANQGSEA. V lost 6 bases, J lost 4 bases, and 14 bases lay in between. The CDR3 runs to 13 residues. CDR3 in amino acids: CSVGWAGPDTQYF. The DNA of the CDR3 is TGCAGCGTGGGTTGGGCGGGACCAGATACGCAGTATTTT.

The chain joins TRBV14 to TRBJ2-1, with D possibly TRBD1 on 5 matching bases. V gave up 4 bases and J gave up 8 bases, with 18 bases separating them. In germline, CDR1 is SGHDN, CDR2 FVKESK. The length of the CDR3 is 15 residues. The CDR3 DNA follows: TGTGCCAGCAGCCCCCCAGGGCGGCCTGGGGATGAGCAGTTCTTC. Encoded protein: CASSPPGRPGDEQFF.

This clone was detected only a few times. The chain has TRBV7-6 and TRBJ2-5; no clear D gene. Trimming shortened V by 5 bases and J by 0 bases, and 7 bases separated the two germline ends. This CDR3 is 13 amino acids long. Germline lookup yields CDR1 SGHVS and CDR2 FNYEAQ. CDR3 region: CASSPGDQETQYF. As DNA, the CDR3 is TGTGCCAGCAGCCCCGGTGACCAAGAGACCCAGTACTTC.

This sequence joins TRBV6-5 and TRBJ1-5, with a tentative D call TRBD1 (6 bases). The CDR3 loop spans 14 amino acids. Germline values: CDR1 MNHEY, CDR2 SVGAGI. The V gene lost 2 bases and the J gene lost 2 bases, with 7 bases spanning the gap. The CDR3 DNA is TGTGCCAGCAGTTACCGGACAGGCAATCAGCCCCAGCATTTT. This codes for CASSYRTGNQPQHF.

This rearrangement joins TRBV15 to TRBJ2-3, with D uncertain. CDR1 LNHNV and CDR2 YYDKDF come from the germline V gene (reference sequence). The CDR3 sequence is 13 residues long. The V and J ends lost 3 bases and 0 bases respectively, with 4 bases between them. The DNA for the CDR3 is TGTGCCACCAGCAGCCTTAGCACAGATACGCAGTATTTT. Its translation is CATSSLSTDTQYF.

In nucleotides, the CDR3 is TGCAGCGTGCGGGACAGTAGTAATTCACCCCTCCACTTT. Amino acids: CSVRDSSNSPLHF. The chain links TRBV29-1 to TRBJ1-6; 7 nucleotides line up with TRBD1. The length of the CDR3 is 13 residues. The germline gives CDR1 SQVTM, CDR2 ANQGSEA. V trimming: 6 bases; J trimming: 6 bases; junction bases outside the gene matches: 5.

The chain has TRBV6-1 and TRBJ1-1; 8 positions agree with TRBD1. The CDR3 is 14 residues long. The germline V gene encodes CDR1 MNHNS and CDR2 SASEGT. After removal of 3 bases from V and 3 bases from J, the junction contained 3 bases not matched to a gene. The CDR3 sequence: CASSDGQGDTEAFF. The CDR3 DNA follows: TGTGCCAGCAGTGACGGACAGGGAGACACTGAAGCTTTCTTT.